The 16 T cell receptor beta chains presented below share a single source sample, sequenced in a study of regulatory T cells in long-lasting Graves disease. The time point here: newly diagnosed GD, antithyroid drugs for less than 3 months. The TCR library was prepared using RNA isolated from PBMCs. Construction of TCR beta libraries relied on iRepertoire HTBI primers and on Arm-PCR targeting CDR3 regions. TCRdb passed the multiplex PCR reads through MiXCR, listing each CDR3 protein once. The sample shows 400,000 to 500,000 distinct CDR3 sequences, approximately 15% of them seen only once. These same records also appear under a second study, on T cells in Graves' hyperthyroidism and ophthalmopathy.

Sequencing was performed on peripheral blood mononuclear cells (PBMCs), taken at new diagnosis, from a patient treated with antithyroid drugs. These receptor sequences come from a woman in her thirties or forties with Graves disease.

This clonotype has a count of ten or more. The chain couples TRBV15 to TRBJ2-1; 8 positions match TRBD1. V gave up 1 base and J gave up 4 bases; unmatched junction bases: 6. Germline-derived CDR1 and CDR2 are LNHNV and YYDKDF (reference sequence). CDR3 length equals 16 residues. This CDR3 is CATSRGPGQGYNEQFF. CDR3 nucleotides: TGTGCCACCAGCAGAGGTCCCGGACAGGGTTACAATGAGCAGTTCTTC.

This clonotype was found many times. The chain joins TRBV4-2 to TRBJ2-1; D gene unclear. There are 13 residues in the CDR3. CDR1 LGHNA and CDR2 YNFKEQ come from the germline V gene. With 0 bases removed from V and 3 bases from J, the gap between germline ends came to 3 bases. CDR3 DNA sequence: TGTGCCAGCAGCCAAGACATCTACAATGAGCAGTTCTTC. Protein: CASSQDIYNEQFF.

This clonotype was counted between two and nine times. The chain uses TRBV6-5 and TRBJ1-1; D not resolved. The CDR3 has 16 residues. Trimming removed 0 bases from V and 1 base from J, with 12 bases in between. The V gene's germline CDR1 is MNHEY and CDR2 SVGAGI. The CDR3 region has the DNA TGTGCCAGCAGTTACTCGATTTCATTAGGGAACACTGAAGCTTTCTTT. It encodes CASSYSISLGNTEAFF.

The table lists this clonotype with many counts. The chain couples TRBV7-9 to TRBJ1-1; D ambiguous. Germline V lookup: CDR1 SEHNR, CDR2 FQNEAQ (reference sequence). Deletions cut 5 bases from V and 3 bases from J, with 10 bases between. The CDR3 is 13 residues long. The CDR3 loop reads CASSARPDTEAFF. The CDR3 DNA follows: TGTGCCAGCAGCGCGCGGCCCGACACTGAAGCTTTCTTT.

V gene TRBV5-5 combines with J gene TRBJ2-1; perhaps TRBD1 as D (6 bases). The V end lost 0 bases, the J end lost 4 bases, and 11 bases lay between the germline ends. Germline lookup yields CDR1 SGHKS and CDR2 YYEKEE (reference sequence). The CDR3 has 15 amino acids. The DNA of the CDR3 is TGTGCCAGCAGCTTGGACAGGGATGTATACAATGAGCAGTTCTTC. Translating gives CASSLDRDVYNEQFF. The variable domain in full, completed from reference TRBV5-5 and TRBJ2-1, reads DAGVTQSPTHLIKTRGQQVTLRCSPISGHKSVSWYQQVLGQGPQFIFQYYEKEERGRGNFPDRFSARQFPNYSSELNVNALLLGDSALYLCASSLDRDVYNEQFFGPGTRLTVL.

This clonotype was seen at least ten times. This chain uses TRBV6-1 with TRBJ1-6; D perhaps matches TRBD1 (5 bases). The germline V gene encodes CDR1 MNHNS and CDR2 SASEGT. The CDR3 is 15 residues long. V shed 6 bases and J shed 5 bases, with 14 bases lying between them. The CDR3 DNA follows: TGTGCCAGCAGACCAAGCCTGGGGGATAATTCACCCCTCCACTTT. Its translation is CASRPSLGDNSPLHF.

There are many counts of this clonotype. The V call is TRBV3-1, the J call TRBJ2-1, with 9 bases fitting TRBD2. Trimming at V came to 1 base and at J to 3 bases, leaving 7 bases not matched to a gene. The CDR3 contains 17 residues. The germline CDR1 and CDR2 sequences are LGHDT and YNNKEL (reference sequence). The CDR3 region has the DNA TGTGCCAGCAGCCAAGCCCGGGCTAGCGGGATCTACAATGAGCAGTTCTTC. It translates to CASSQARASGIYNEQFF.

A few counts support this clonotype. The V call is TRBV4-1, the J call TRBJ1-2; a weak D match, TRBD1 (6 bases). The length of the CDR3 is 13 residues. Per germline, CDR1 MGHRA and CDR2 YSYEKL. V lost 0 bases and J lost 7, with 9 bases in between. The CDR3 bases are TGCGCCAGCAGCCAAGAGGGGGGGCTTGGCTACACCTTC. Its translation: CASSQEGGLGYTF.

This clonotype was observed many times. The CDR3 here is CASSARPLAGDEQYF. CDR3 coding DNA: TGTGCCAGCAGCGCCCGGCCGCTAGCGGGAGACGAGCAGTACTTC. The genes are TRBV9 and TRBJ2-7, with TRBD2 matching over 10 bases. V shed 3 bases, J shed 5 bases, and the junction held 8 bases outside the gene matches. The CDR3 runs 15 residues. The germline V gene has CDR1 SGDLS and CDR2 YYNGEE.

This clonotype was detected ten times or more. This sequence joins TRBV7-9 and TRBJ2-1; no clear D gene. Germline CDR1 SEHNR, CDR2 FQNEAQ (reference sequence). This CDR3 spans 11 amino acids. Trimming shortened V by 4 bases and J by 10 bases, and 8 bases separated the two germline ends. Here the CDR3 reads CASSSVEEQFF. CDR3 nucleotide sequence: TGTGCCAGCAGCTCCGTCGAAGAGCAGTTCTTC.

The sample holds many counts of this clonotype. CDR3: CASSFRNPPDTQYF. The CDR3 DNA is TGCGCCAGCAGCTTCCGGAACCCCCCAGATACGCAGTATTTT. The chain couples TRBV5-1 to TRBJ2-3; D is undetermined. Trimming cost V 2 bases and J 4 bases, with 11 bases left between them. This CDR3 has 14 residues. Germline-derived CDR1 and CDR2 are SGHRS and YFSETQ.

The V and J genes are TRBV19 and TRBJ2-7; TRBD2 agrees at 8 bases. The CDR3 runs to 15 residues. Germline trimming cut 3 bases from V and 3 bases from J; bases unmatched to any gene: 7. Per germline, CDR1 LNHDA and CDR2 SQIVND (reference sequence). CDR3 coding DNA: TGTGCCAGTAGTATCGATCGAAGCGGGAGCTACGAGCAGTACTTC. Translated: CASSIDRSGSYEQYF.

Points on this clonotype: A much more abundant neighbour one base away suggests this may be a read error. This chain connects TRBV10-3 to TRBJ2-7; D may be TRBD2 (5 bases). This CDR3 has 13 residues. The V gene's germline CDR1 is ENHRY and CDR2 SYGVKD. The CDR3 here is CAIRVGSSYEHYF. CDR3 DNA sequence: TGTGCCATCAGGGTGGGGAGCTCCTACGAGCATTACTTC.

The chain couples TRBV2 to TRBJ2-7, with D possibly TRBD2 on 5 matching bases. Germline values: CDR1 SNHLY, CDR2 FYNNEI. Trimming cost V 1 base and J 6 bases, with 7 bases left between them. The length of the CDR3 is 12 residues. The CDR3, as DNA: TGTGCCAGCAGTGAAGGAGGGAGCGAGCAGTACTTC. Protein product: CASSEGGSEQYF.

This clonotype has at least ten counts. The CDR3 reads CSVGTSSPVNEQFF. For the CDR3, the DNA is TGCAGCGTTGGGACTAGTAGCCCCGTCAATGAGCAGTTCTTC. The chain uses TRBV29-1 and TRBJ2-1; 7 bases line up with TRBD2. Germline trimming cut 4 bases from V and 6 bases from J; bases unmatched to any gene: 9. CDR1 SQVTM and CDR2 ANQGSEA come from the germline V gene. The CDR3 has 14 amino acids.

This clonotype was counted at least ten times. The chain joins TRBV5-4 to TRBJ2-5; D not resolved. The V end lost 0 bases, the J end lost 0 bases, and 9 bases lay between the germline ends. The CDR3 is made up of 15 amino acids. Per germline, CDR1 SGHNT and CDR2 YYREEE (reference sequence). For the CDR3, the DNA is TGTGCCAGCAGCTTGGCCGGTATACACCAAGAGACCCAGTACTTC. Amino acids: CASSLAGIHQETQYF.